The entry below describes one TCR beta chain. Its antigen is unknown. This sample is drawn from a study of cytomegalovirus exposure and HLA in healthy donors. General study results and limits: Highly shared sequence variants in one cluster were likely a sequencing artifact. What TCR beta sequences reportedly achieved was accurate prediction of HLA-A and HLA-B alleles in most subjects. An analysis was carried out later, and it reportedly showed fewer N-insertions in an Asian-associated ancestry cluster than the approximately 670-donor mean. Roughly uniform sequencing depth across donors was assumed, possibly incorrectly.

Researchers ran the PCR with 60 Vbeta and 13 Jbeta primers. TCRdb keeps only in-frame clones here, not all; method: immunoSEQ multiplex PCR. This table has 130,000 to 150,000 clones, 55% to 85% appearing once. This CDR3 spans 15 amino acids. The V gene's germline CDR1 is SNHLY and CDR2 FYNNEI. Trimming removed 1 base from V and 3 bases from J; junction bases left unmatched: 2. Specimen: PBMCs. This TCR was sampled from a man between 40 and 49 years old in good health and CMV-seronegative. The chain is built from TRBV2 and TRBJ2-5; the match to TRBD2 covers 10 bases. The CDR3 loop reads CASSEGGLAEETQYF. The CDR3 DNA is TGTGCCAGCAGTGAAGGAGGACTAGCGGAAGAGACCCAGTACTTC.